Listed below are T cell receptor beta chains from one sample, sequenced in a study of post-analysis software for immune sequencing data. One entry per CDR3 protein, called by TCRdb with MiXCR from the PCR reads. The profile covers fewer than 550,000 distinct CDR3 sequences, with approximately 31% appearing a single time and around 6.1% taken by the ten largest. Sequenced: blood. The receptors come from a girl aged 2-17 years with multiple sclerosis. Each CDR3 is given with its conserved first and last residue. D genes are given only for firm matches. The size field is filled for only some rows; it gives once, few, many or a size class.

medium-sized,-,TRBV13,TRBJ2-7,13,TGTGCCAGCAGCGTTCAGGGTACCTACGAGCAGTACTTC,CASSVQGTYEQYF
-,-,TRBV4-3,TRBJ2-6,16,TGCGCCAGCAGCCAAGAATGGGGGTCTGGGGCCAACGTCCTGACTTTC,CASSQEWGSGANVLTF
-,-,TRBV20-1,TRBJ2-5,16,TGCAGTGCTAGTATAGGTAGCCCGTACGGCCAAGAGACCCAGTACTTC,CSASIGSPYGQETQYF
few,TRBD2,TRBV20-1,TRBJ2-5,15,TGCAGTGCTAGTCCGCTAGCGGTGTACCAAGAGACCCAGTACTTC,CSASPLAVYQETQYF
-,-,TRBV7-2,TRBJ2-7,16,TGTGCCAGCAGCTTAGGAGGAAGGGCCAGGGGGGAGACCCGGTACTTC,CASSLGGRARGETRYF
many,-,TRBV20-1,TRBJ2-1,11,TGCAGTGCCACGACTAGCAATGAGCAGTTCTTC,CSATTSNEQFF
-,-,TRBV29-1,TRBJ2-7,15,TGCAGCGTTGGTGCGGACACTCGATACCCCTACGAGCAGTACTTC,CSVGADTRYPYEQYF
few,-,TRBV6-1,TRBJ2-6,14,TGTGCCAGCAGCTCGGACTCTGGGGCCAACGTCCTGACTTTC,CASSSDSGANVLTF
few,TRBD1,TRBV20-1,TRBJ1-2,15,TGCAGTGCTAGAGAGACAGGGGGCCCCTTGAGGGGCTACACCTTC,CSARETGGPLRGYTF
-,-,TRBV2,TRBJ2-3,18,TGTGCCAGCAGTGACCCATCGGAGGGGCACTTGGGCACAGATACGCAGTATTTT,CASSDPSEGHLGTDTQYF
-,-,TRBV6-5,TRBJ2-6,14,TGTGCCAGCAGCGCACGGCTAGGGGCCAACGTCCTGACTTTC,CASSARLGANVLTF
-,-,TRBV20-1,TRBJ2-1,15,TGCAGTGCTAGGACCTCTGGCAGCTCCTACAATGAGCAGTTCTTC,CSARTSGSSYNEQFF
-,-,TRBV19,TRBJ2-2,14,TGTGCCAGTAGCCGGGACGTCACCACCGGGGAGCTGTTTTTT,CASSRDVTTGELFF
-,-,TRBV6-6,TRBJ1-2,17,TGTACCAGCAGTTACTCGAGTACGCCGATAATGAACTATGGCTACACCTTC,CTSSYSSTPIMNYGYTF
few,-,TRBV5-1,TRBJ2-1,16,TGCGCCAGCAGCCTAGGGACAGACTCTCGGGGGGATGAGCAGTTCTTC,CASSLGTDSRGDEQFF
few,TRBD2,TRBV2,TRBJ2-1,15,TGTGCCAGCAGTGAATTGGGGGGGTCTTCAAATGAGCAGTTCTTC,CASSELGGSSNEQFF
-,TRBD1,TRBV5-1,TRBJ1-1,14,TGCGCCAGCAGCCCCAGGACAGGGGAGACTGAAGCTTTCTTT,CASSPRTGETEAFF
few,TRBD1,TRBV10-3,TRBJ1-2,14,TGTGCCATCAGTGAAAGGGGACAGGACTATGGCTACACCTTC,CAISERGQDYGYTF
-,TRBD1,TRBV12-3/TRBV12-4,TRBJ1-2,13,TGTGCCAGCAGCCAGACAGGGTTCAATGGCTACACCTTC,CASSQTGFNGYTF
-,-,TRBV6-1,TRBJ2-3,17,TGTGCCGGCAGTGAAGCGCTTGGGAGAGGGGGGACAGATACGCAGTATTTT,CAGSEALGRGGTDTQYF
few,TRBD2,TRBV10-3,TRBJ2-1,15,TGTGCCATCAGAACCGGGAGCGGGGTATACAATGAGCAGTTCTTC,CAIRTGSGVYNEQFF
-,-,TRBV6-5,TRBJ1-2,13,TGTGCCAGCAGTCCGACCGGGATCTATGGCTACACCTTC,CASSPTGIYGYTF
-,-,TRBV6-5,TRBJ1-5,13,TGTGCCAGCAGTTACTCGAAATATCAGCCCCAGCATTTT,CASSYSKYQPQHF
-,-,TRBV4-1,TRBJ1-2,13,TGCGCCAGCAGCCAGATGGGGGACTATGGCTACACCTTC,CASSQMGDYGYTF
few,-,TRBV6-6,TRBJ2-1,12,TGTGCCAGCAGCCTAAGATTCAATGAGCAGTTCTTC,CASSLRFNEQFF
-,-,TRBV29-1,TRBJ2-7,15,TGCAGCGAAAAGCTACTAGTGGGGGGCCCCTACGAGCAGTACTTC,CSEKLLVGGPYEQYF
-,-,TRBV20-1,TRBJ2-3,15,TGCAGTGCTAGTTCTCGGGGGCGGAGCACAGATACGCAGTATTTT,CSASSRGRSTDTQYF
-,-,TRBV4-1,TRBJ1-4,15,TGCGCCAGCAGCCAATATACAGGAAACCTTGAAAAACTGTTTTTT,CASSQYTGNLEKLFF
few,-,TRBV6-6,TRBJ2-7,14,TGTGCCAGCAGTTACGTCGGTGGACCCTACGAGCAGTACTTC,CASSYVGGPYEQYF
-,-,TRBV7-8,TRBJ1-5,15,TGTGCCAGCAGGAGACAGACAAATAGCAATCAGCCCCAGCATTTT,CASRRQTNSNQPQHF
-,-,TRBV29-1,TRBJ1-1,13,TGCAGCGTGGTGGATACTGATCGGGGCTTAGCTTTCTTT,CSVVDTDRGLAFF